A single sample is the source of the 22 T cell receptor beta chains below, sequenced in a study of cytomegalovirus exposure and HLA in healthy donors. Using immunoSEQ multiplex PCR, the repertoire was profiled, and TCRdb retains in-frame clones only, with some absent. The sample lists about 310,000 clones, roughly 90% occurring once. The specimen sequenced was PBMCs. The source is a man younger than 40 in good health and CMV-seronegative.

The chain has TRBV6-5 and TRBJ2-5, with a weak D call TRBD2 (5 bases). V was cut by 6 bases and J by 5 bases, with 16 bases left in between. The CDR3 has 14 residues. Germline V CDR1 and CDR2: MNHEY, SVGAGI. Written as DNA, the CDR3 is TGTGCCAGCAGGATTCTAGCTCGGGTTGAGACCCAGTACTTC. Translated, it gives CASRILARVETQYF.

This chain joins TRBV7-8 and TRBJ1-4; no clear D. The CDR3 covers 14 residues. The germline V gene has CDR1 SGHVS and CDR2 FQNEAQ. V lost 2 bases to trimming and J lost 7 bases, with 11 bases between them. Here the CDR3 DNA reads TGTGCCAGCAGCTTAAGGGAGGGAAGTGAAAAACTGTTTTTT. This translates into CASSLREGSEKLFF.

The V gene is TRBV2, the J gene TRBJ1-2; D ambiguous. The V gene's germline CDR1 is SNHLY and CDR2 FYNNEI. The CDR3 spans 12 residues. V lost 5 bases and J lost 8, with 12 bases in between. The CDR3 loop reads CASSLRRGGYTF. In DNA form, the CDR3 reads TGTGCCAGCAGTCTCAGACGGGGAGGCTACACCTTC.

This chain connects TRBV10-3 to TRBJ2-5, with D possibly TRBD2 on 6 matching bases. V was pared by 9 bases and J by 1 base, with 18 bases between. The CDR3 covers 15 residues. CDR1 and CDR2 from the germline V gene are ENHRY and SYGVKD. CDR3 protein: CAIGKVTGAQETQYF. CDR3 nucleotide sequence: TGTGCCATAGGGAAAGTCACGGGAGCCCAAGAGACCCAGTACTTC.

The rearrangement joins TRBV11-2 to TRBJ1-1; TRBD1 aligns across 7 bases. V shed 5 bases, J shed 3 bases, and the junction held 3 bases outside the gene matches. Germline V gene data show CDR1 as SGHAT and CDR2 as FQNNGV. The CDR3 sequence is 13 residues long. In nucleotides, the CDR3 is TGTGCCAGCAGCCACGACAGGGACACTGAAGCTTTCTTT. Amino acid sequence: CASSHDRDTEAFF. The entire variable domain, with the rest obtained from reference TRBV11-2 and TRBJ1-1, is as follows: EAGVAQSPRYKIIEKRQSVAFWCNPISGHATLYWYQQILGQGPKLLIQFQNNGVVDDSQLPKDRFSAERLKGVDSTLKIQPAKLEDSAVYLCASSHDRDTEAFFGQGTRLTVV.

The J gene is TRBJ2-3, the V gene TRBV5-1; TRBD2 matches at 7 bases. The germline gives CDR1 SGHRS, CDR2 YFSETQ. The CDR3 spans 14 residues. Trimming removed 4 bases from V and 4 bases from J; junction bases left unmatched: 6. CDR3 nucleotide sequence: TGCGCCAGCAGCACCCGGACTAGTTCAGATACGCAGTATTTT. This encodes CASSTRTSSDTQYF.

This clone showed up just once. The same CDR3 is also encoded by other DNA sequences in this sample. J is TRBJ1-4 and V is TRBV5-4; possibly TRBD1 for D (6 bases). Trimming left V 3 bases short and J 8 bases short, with 14 bases between. Germline lookup yields CDR1 SGHNT and CDR2 YYREEE (reference sequence). The CDR3 extends over 14 amino acids. In DNA, the CDR3 is TGTGCCAGCAGCTCCCAGGGGTCGGGCGAAAAACTGTTTTTT. Translating gives CASSSQGSGEKLFF.

This rearrangement joins TRBV19 to TRBJ1-5, with 8 positions matching TRBD1. Per germline, CDR1 LNHDA and CDR2 SQIVND (reference sequence). This CDR3 region has 15 residues. J was trimmed by 5 bases and V by 6 bases; bases with no gene match: 9. The CDR3 spells CASRPSTGDHQPQHF. CDR3 nucleotide sequence: TGTGCCAGTAGGCCCTCGACAGGGGATCATCAGCCCCAGCATTTT.

This sequence joins TRBV10-3 and TRBJ2-3; tentatively, D is TRBD2 (6 bases). This CDR3 is 15 amino acids long. CDR1 ENHRY and CDR2 SYGVKD come from the germline V gene. The V gene lost 3 bases and the J gene lost 4 bases, with 14 bases spanning the gap. The CDR3 region is CAISDWSSESDTQYF. In DNA form, the CDR3 reads TGTGCCATCAGTGATTGGTCTAGCGAGTCAGATACGCAGTATTTT.

The chain employs TRBV27 and TRBJ2-1; D is undetermined. CDR1 MNHEY and CDR2 SMNVEV come from the germline V gene (reference sequence). Trimming shortened V by 3 bases and J by 7 bases, and 4 bases separated the two germline ends. CDR3 size: 11 residues. The CDR3: CASSFKNEQFF. The CDR3 nucleotides are TGTGCCAGCAGTTTCAAAAATGAGCAGTTCTTC.

This clone was seen a handful of times. The gene calls are TRBV9 and TRBJ1-6; possible D gene TRBD1, 6 bases. The CDR3 totals 12 residues. V was pared by 6 bases and J by 10 bases, with 11 bases between. Germline values: CDR1 SGDLS, CDR2 YYNGEE. CDR3 region: CASNRDRSPLHF. DNA for the CDR3: TGTGCCAGCAACAGGGATCGGTCACCCCTCCACTTT. The full variable domain, its missing parts supplied by reference TRBV9 and TRBJ1-6, is DSGVTQTPKHLITATGQRVTLRCSPRSGDLSVYWYQQSLDQGLQFLIQYYNGEERAKGNILERFSAQQFPDLHSELNLSSLELGDSALYFCASNRDRSPLHFGNGTRLTVT.

The chain uses TRBV29-1 and TRBJ1-1; tentative D call: TRBD1 (6 bases). There are 13 residues in the CDR3. In germline, CDR1 is SQVTM, CDR2 ANQGSEA. V was clipped by 1 base and J by 8 bases, with 14 bases between them. DNA of the CDR3: TGCAGCGTTGAAGTGACAGGTGGGGAGGAAGCTTTCTTT. This codes for CSVEVTGGEEAFF.

V gene TRBV14 combines with J gene TRBJ2-7; the match to TRBD1 covers 10 bases. Germline loops: CDR1 SGHDN, CDR2 FVKESK. V trimming: 4 bases; J trimming: 7 bases; junction bases outside the gene matches: 16. The CDR3 totals 17 residues. CDR3 amino acids: CASSLTLGQGSRTEQYF. The DNA for the CDR3 is TGTGCCAGCAGCCTGACTTTGGGACAGGGGAGTCGGACAGAGCAGTACTTC.

This clone has more than one count but fewer than ten. Other DNA sequences within the sample encode an identical CDR3. The V and J genes are TRBV4-1 and TRBJ2-7; D is uncertain. V lost 4 bases and J lost 4, with 11 bases in between. In germline, CDR1 is MGHRA, CDR2 YSYEKL. CDR3 size: 13 residues. For the CDR3, the DNA is TGCGCCAGCAGCCGACAAGAAGGATACGAGCAGTACTTC. It codes for CASSRQEGYEQYF.

There are a few counts of this clone. The J gene is TRBJ1-2, the V gene TRBV19, with D hard to call. The V gene's germline CDR1 is LNHDA and CDR2 SQIVND (reference sequence). The CDR3 totals 13 residues. The V gene lost 9 bases and the J gene lost 4 bases, with 15 bases spanning the gap. The CDR3 DNA sequence: TGTGCCAGCCGGAGAGGAGGTAGCTATGGCTACACCTTC. Protein: CASRRGGSYGYTF.

The chain has TRBV27 and TRBJ2-1; 10 bases agree with TRBD1. V was pared by 6 bases and J by 5 bases, with 4 bases of the junction left unmatched. CDR3 length equals 14 residues. In germline, CDR1 is MNHEY, CDR2 SMNVEV (reference sequence). CDR3 sequence (DNA): TGTGCCAGCAGCAGGACAGGGGGTAACAATGAGCAGTTCTTC. Translating gives CASSRTGGNNEQFF.

The chain carries TRBV7-9 and TRBJ2-5, with D hard to call. The CDR3 length is 15 residues. The germline CDR1 and CDR2 sequences are SEHNR and FQNEAQ (reference sequence). V gave up 0 bases and J gave up 2 bases, with 10 bases separating them. This CDR3 reads CASSLALARQETQYF. CDR3 coding DNA: TGTGCCAGCAGCTTAGCATTGGCAAGACAAGAGACCCAGTACTTC.

The V call is TRBV7-6, the J call TRBJ1-1, with unresolved D. Germline assignment: CDR1 SGHVS and CDR2 FNYEAQ. Between the trimmed V and J ends, which lost 5 bases and 0 bases, there was a span of 7 bases. There are 13 residues in the CDR3. The CDR3 DNA follows: TGTGCCAGCAGCCTCCGTATGAACACTGAAGCTTTCTTT. This translates into CASSLRMNTEAFF.

V gene TRBV6-6 combines with J gene TRBJ2-7; a possible D gene is TRBD2 (6 bases). The CDR3 extends over 16 amino acids. V dropped 2 bases and J dropped 4 bases, with 18 bases sitting between them. Germline lookup yields CDR1 MNHNY and CDR2 SVGAGI (reference sequence). CDR3 region: CASSYLIAVGGYEQYF. The CDR3 bases are TGTGCCAGCAGTTACCTCATTGCAGTCGGGGGTTACGAGCAGTACTTC.

This sequence joins TRBV7-2 and TRBJ2-7; 8 bases match TRBD1. Losses at the gene ends were 2 bases for V and 7 bases for J; bases not matched to a gene: 4. The germline V gene encodes CDR1 SGHTA and CDR2 FQGNSA. The CDR3 consists of 13 residues. CDR3 sequence (DNA): TGTGCCAGCAGCTTACTCAGGGGGCGGGAGCAGTACTTC. Its protein product is CASSLLRGREQYF.

This clone was found a few times. The CDR3 is CASSPRWGGNTEAFF. The CDR3 DNA reads as TGTGCCAGTAGTCCCCGTTGGGGGGGCAACACTGAAGCTTTCTTT. This chain links TRBV19 with TRBJ1-1; D possibly corresponds to TRBD1 (6 bases). The germline V and J ends were trimmed by 5 bases and 2 bases, with 15 bases remaining between them. The CDR3 extends over 15 amino acids. CDR1 LNHDA and CDR2 SQIVND come from the germline V gene (reference sequence).

V and J are TRBV4-3 and TRBJ2-7; TRBD2 might be the D (5 bases). There are 17 residues in the CDR3. V lost 0 bases and J 0 bases, leaving 15 bases between the germline ends. From germline, CDR1 is LGHNA and CDR2 YSLEER. The CDR3 nucleotides read TGCGCCAGCAGCCAAGATAGTCTGCTCGGGGACTCCTACGAGCAGTACTTC. Its translation: CASSQDSLLGDSYEQYF.